This record looks at one T cell receptor (beta chain) sequence and its context. Its target is unknown. Sequenced by immunoSEQ multiplex PCR; TCRdb stores in-frame clones only, minus some. The sample gives about 120,000 clones, 75% to 95% of which show up once; 5% to 6.5% is in the top ten. V was cut by 7 bases and J by 0 bases, with 9 bases left in between. CDR1 SGHTA and CDR2 FQGTGA come from the germline V gene. This CDR3 contains 13 residues. This sample was taken from a study of T cell responses to AZD1222 COVID-19 vaccine. Study outcomes and limitations: Baseline seropositivity characterized only six AZD1222 recipients.

The source material was peripheral blood, sampled on day 0 of AZD1222 vaccination. V is TRBV7-3 and J is TRBJ1-1; D may be TRBD1 (6 bases). The sequence derives from an adult in good health. CDR3 DNA sequence: TGTGCCAGCAAACAGGGACTGAACACTGAAGCTTTCTTT. Translation: CASKQGLNTEAFF.